The following is a T cell receptor beta chain sequence with its context. The data originate from a study of blood T cell repertoires in COVID-19. Study-level background: Samples representing acute and convalescent COVID-19 were sourced from the United States, Italy and Spain. Nucleic acid was either cDNA or gDNA, and it came from T cells, B-cell-depleted T cells, or PBMCs.

Germline CDR1 LGHNA, CDR2 YNFKEQ. Trimming cost V 1 base and J 2 bases, with 10 bases left between them. CDR3 length: 15 residues. Original analysis: Reference gene primers were amplified, and this amplification served to estimate nucleated cell counts. Repertoires were generated with immunoSEQ multiplex PCR, while TCRdb's copy carries only in-frame clones and drops some. For V, J and clone size, that table is used; D and trimming come from the DNA. The sample holds about 52,000 clones, about 85% seen once. The V and J genes are TRBV4-2 and TRBJ2-3, with D perhaps TRBD2 (6 bases). The receptor was derived from a human donor in a cohort sampled during active COVID-19. Sequencing input: peripheral blood. CDR3 loop: CASSQGGGDTDTQYF. The CDR3 coding sequence is TGTGCCAGCAGCCAAGGGGGCGGGGACACAGATACGCAGTATTTT.